These 6 T cell receptor beta chains share one sample of origin, sequenced in a study of cytomegalovirus exposure and HLA in healthy donors. Profiling relied on immunoSEQ multiplex PCR, and the TCRdb table lists in-frame clones only, not all of them. The sample has 150,000 to 180,000 clones; 75% to 90% are singletons. The source material was PBMCs. All receptors come from a man aged 18 to 29 in good health and CMV-seropositive.

The V gene is TRBV5-1, the J gene TRBJ2-3; 7 bases agree with TRBD2. Trimming at V came to 4 bases and at J to 0 bases, leaving 5 bases not matched to a gene. The length of the CDR3 is 15 residues. CDR1 SGHRS and CDR2 YFSETQ come from the germline V gene. CDR3 sequence (DNA): TGCGCCAGCAGCCGAACTAGCGCCAGCACAGATACGCAGTATTTT. It specifies CASSRTSASTDTQYF.

This clone was counted a few times. This sequence joins TRBV6-5 and TRBJ1-2; D perhaps matches TRBD1 (5 bases). CDR1 is MNHEY, CDR2 SVGAGI, per germline. Trimming removed 0 bases from V and 4 bases from J, with 9 bases in between. The CDR3 length is 14 residues. The CDR3: CASSYSGAAYGYTF. CDR3 DNA sequence: TGTGCCAGCAGTTACTCAGGGGCGGCCTATGGCTACACCTTC.

The chain is built from TRBV7-8 and TRBJ1-2; perhaps TRBD1 as D (5 bases). This CDR3 region has 15 residues. Germline V gene data show CDR1 as SGHVS and CDR2 as FQNEAQ. Trimming cost V 3 bases and J 12 bases, with 23 bases left between them. The CDR3 sequence is CASSLLPGGELVDTF. CDR3 bases: TGTGCCAGCAGCTTGCTCCCCGGGGGGGAACTGGTGGACACCTTC. Variable domain in full (rest from reference TRBV7-8 and TRBJ1-2): GAGVSQSPRYKVAKRGQDVALRCDPISGHVSLFWYQQALGQGPEFLTYFQNEAQLDKSGLPSDRFFAERPEGSVSTLKIQRTQQEDSAVYLCASSLLPGGELVDTFGSGTRLTVV.

This chain uses TRBV13 with TRBJ2-5; the D call may be TRBD1 or TRBD2 (7 bases each). The CDR3 extends over 15 amino acids. V lost 4 bases, J lost 6 bases, and 18 bases lay in between. Germline V gene sequence: CDR1 PRHDT, CDR2 FYEKMQ (reference sequence). The DNA for the CDR3 is TGTGCCAGCAGCTCAGGGGGGGAGGGCGACCAGACCCAGTACTTC. This gives the protein CASSSGGEGDQTQYF.

CDR3 region: CASNPTVSYEQYF. The DNA for the CDR3 is TGTGCCAGCAATCCGACAGTCTCCTACGAGCAGTACTTC. The chain uses TRBV6-1 and TRBJ2-7, with TRBD1 as a possible D gene (5 bases). CDR1 and CDR2 (germline): MNHNS, SASEGT. There are 13 residues in the CDR3. V gave up 7 bases and J gave up 0 bases, with 10 bases separating them.

This clone appeared a few times. V usage is TRBV5-5 and J usage is TRBJ2-7; 8 bases line up with TRBD1. The CDR3 has 15 amino acids. The germline gives CDR1 SGHKS, CDR2 YYEKEE (reference sequence). The J segment lost 0 bases and the V segment lost 3 bases, leaving 5 bases of the junction unmatched. The CDR3 coding sequence is TGTGCCAGCAGCTCCGGGACAGGAAGCTCCTACGAGCAGTACTTC. This encodes CASSSGTGSSYEQYF.